Listed here is a single T cell receptor beta chain. The antigen remains unidentified. Replicate PCRs from sorted subsets contained 200 ng DNA, which is some 32,000 T cell genomes. Using immunoSEQ multiplex PCR, the repertoire was profiled, and TCRdb retains in-frame clones only, with some absent. Altogether hundreds of thousands of clones are present, approximately 95% being singletons, with the ten largest covering around 0.11%. As defined, naive CD8 cells were CD45RO-negative and positively selected for CCR7, with terminally differentiated effector memory CD45RA+ cells excluded. The sample is drawn from a study of shared clonotypes between healthy human individuals. V was clipped by 5 bases and J by 8 bases, with 24 bases between them. Germline V gene data show CDR1 as MNHEY and CDR2 as SMNVEV (reference sequence). CDR3 length: 16 residues. Whole-study results and caveats: Generally, naive subsets came out with larger estimated richness than memory subsets.

Input material: naive CD8+ T cells sorted from blood. This sequence was found in a woman in her twenties or thirties in good health. The chain recombines TRBV27 with TRBJ1-2; D ambiguous. Here the CDR3 DNA reads TGTGCCAGCAGTGGTCCCGGGGAATCCTTCAGAGGCGGCTACACCTTC. It yields the protein CASSGPGESFRGGYTF.